Listed below are T cell receptor beta chains from one sample, sequenced in a study of T cells in localized non-small cell lung cancer. Some clones are missing from TCRdb's copy, which holds only in-frame ones; the method was immunoSEQ multiplex PCR. The table has tens of thousands of clones, roughly 83% seen once. The sample consisted of PBMCs, taken before any cancer treatment. The receptors derive from a man between 40 and 75 years old with stage II lung adenocarcinoma. Each CDR3 is given with its conserved first and last residue. The D gene is left open where the match is weak. Clone size is given for some rows only: seen once, a few or many times, or a class if the clone is expanded.

abundance | j_gene | v_gene | d_gene | CDR3nt | CDR3aa
- | TRBJ2-7 | TRBV28 | TRBD2 | TGTGCCAGCAGTTTCCTAGCGGGAGGGCCTAGTCCCTACGAGCAGTACTTC | CASSFLAGGPSPYEQYF
- | TRBJ2-3 | TRBV4-2 | - | TGTGCCAGCAGCCCCACCCTAGTTAGCACAGATACGCAGTATTTT | CASSPTLVSTDTQYF
once | TRBJ2-7 | TRBV28 | TRBD1 | TGTGCCAGCAGTTTAGGGGGACAGGGCGGCCACGAGCAGTACTTC | CASSLGGQGGHEQYF
- | TRBJ2-5 | TRBV29-1 | - | TGCAGCGTTTCAGGGAAAGATCAAGAGACCCAGTACTTC | CSVSGKDQETQYF
- | TRBJ2-5 | TRBV6-5 | - | TGTGCCAGCGAGGTGGGGCCCCAAGAGACCCAGTACTTC | CASEVGPQETQYF
- | TRBJ1-1 | TRBV10-3 | - | TGTGCCATCAGTGTACAGATGAACACTGAAGCTTTCTTT | CAISVQMNTEAFF
few | TRBJ1-1 | TRBV29-1 | - | TGCAGCGTTGACCTAAGCAAGACTGAAGCTTTCTTT | CSVDLSKTEAFF
- | TRBJ1-1 | TRBV28 | TRBD1 | TGTGCCAGCAGATCACAGGGGGCGATGAACACTGAAGCTTTCTTT | CASRSQGAMNTEAFF
- | TRBJ2-2 | TRBV19 | - | TGTGCCAGTATGGCTAGGCGGAACACCGGGGAGCTGTTTTTT | CASMARRNTGELFF
- | TRBJ1-2 | TRBV14 | - | TGTGCCAGCAGCCAAGACAGTCTACTAAGCTACACCTTC | CASSQDSLLSYTF